This T cell receptor beta chain emerged from a study of T cells in Graves' hyperthyroidism and ophthalmopathy. There are 14 residues in the CDR3. Germline assignment: CDR1 SGHRS and CDR2 YFSETQ. The ends were cut back, 4 bases at V and 0 bases at J, with 8 bases in the middle. Based on clinical symptoms, serum thyroxine and TRAb, thyroid ultrasound and orbital computed tomography, diagnoses were reached. RNA transcripts gave rise to amplified TCR beta CDR3 regions. The primer set for the first-round RT-PCR of the TCR CDR3 was HTBI. TCRdb called the multiplex PCR reads again in MiXCR, with one record for every CDR3 protein. The top ten clones hold 17% of a sample with 460,000 or so distinct CDR3 sequences, approximately 15% of them seen once. This clonotype was detected many times.

This clonotype originated in a woman aged 18-29 years with Graves' hyperthyroidism. The chain carries TRBV5-1 and TRBJ2-1; D is unclear. Sequenced sample: blood. The CDR3: CASSDGYSYNEQFF. CDR3 sequence (DNA): TGCGCCAGCAGCGACGGATACTCCTACAATGAGCAGTTCTTC.